The 21 T cell receptor beta chains presented below share a single source sample, sequenced in a study of cytomegalovirus exposure and HLA in healthy donors. TCRdb's copy holds only in-frame clones and misses some; the assay was immunoSEQ multiplex PCR. Found here are roughly 150,000 clones, less than 90% of them singletons; the top ten hold more than 2.5%. Sequencing was done on a sample of PBMCs. The source of these receptors is a woman aged 18-29 years in good health and CMV-seropositive.

This chain uses TRBV14 with TRBJ2-2; D gene ambiguous. The V end was cut by 4 bases, the J end by 7 bases, with 7 bases between. Germline CDR1 reads SGHDN; CDR2 reads FVKESK. The CDR3 is made up of 12 amino acids. In DNA form, the CDR3 reads TGTGCCAGCAGCCGCCAGTACGGGGAGCTGTTTTTT. This gives the protein CASSRQYGELFF.

V and J are TRBV5-8 and TRBJ2-5; TRBD1 might be the D (6 bases). The CDR3 is 18 amino acids. The V and J ends lost 0 bases and 0 bases respectively, with 18 bases between them. CDR1 is SGHTS and CDR2 is YDEGEE in the germline V gene. The CDR3 coding sequence is TGTGCCAGCAGCTTGGCCGAGAATGGGGGACACCACCAAGAGACCCAGTACTTC. This translates into CASSLAENGGHHQETQYF. Full variable domain (rest looked up from reference TRBV5-8 and TRBJ2-5): EAGVTQSPTHLIKTRGQQATLRCSPISGHTSVYWYQQALGLGLQFLLWYDEGEERNRGNFPPRFSGRQFPNYSSELNVNALELEDSALYLCASSLAENGGHHQETQYFGPGTRLLVL.

This chain joins TRBV7-2 and TRBJ2-1; D is undetermined. CDR1 is SGHTA and CDR2 is FQGNSA in the germline V gene. The CDR3 has 11 residues. V shed 2 bases and J shed 10 bases, with 6 bases lying between them. CDR3 nucleotide sequence: TGTGCCAGCAGCTTATTATCCGAGCAGTTCTTC. It codes for CASSLLSEQFF.

The chain has TRBV5-1 and TRBJ2-1, with 10 positions matching TRBD2. With 2 bases clipped from V and 5 bases from J, the junction kept 10 bases outside the gene matches. CDR3 length: 17 residues. Germline CDR1 reads SGHRS; CDR2 reads YFSETQ. CDR3 residues: CASSFTKRTSGHNEQFF. CDR3 nucleotides: TGCGCCAGCAGCTTCACCAAAAGGACTAGCGGTCACAATGAGCAGTTCTTC.

The CDR3 DNA follows: TGTGCCAGCAGCTTGGGACAGGTTAGCGAGACCCAGTACTTC. The encoded protein is CASSLGQVSETQYF. The rearrangement links TRBV7-9 to TRBJ2-5, with TRBD1 identical over 8 bases. Losses at the gene ends were 3 bases for V and 5 bases for J; bases not matched to a gene: 5. The CDR3 runs 14 residues. The germline gives CDR1 SEHNR, CDR2 FQNEAQ (reference sequence).

This chain joins TRBV19 and TRBJ2-1; 15 nucleotides align to TRBD2. Germline CDR1 is LNHDA and CDR2 is SQIVND (reference sequence). The CDR3 loop spans 15 amino acids. Losses at the gene ends were 6 bases for V and 7 bases for J; bases not matched to a gene: 4. CDR3 in amino acids: CASRGLAGGKNEQFF. The CDR3 coding sequence is TGTGCCAGTAGGGGACTAGCGGGAGGTAAGAATGAGCAGTTCTTC.

The V gene is TRBV7-2, the J gene TRBJ2-2, with 14 bases identical to TRBD2. Germline trimming cut 5 bases from V and 7 bases from J; bases unmatched to any gene: 6. Germline values: CDR1 SGHTA, CDR2 FQGNSA. The CDR3 sequence is 16 residues long. CDR3 in amino acids: CASSLGLAGVGGELFF. CDR3 DNA sequence: TGTGCCAGCAGCCTGGGACTAGCGGGAGTCGGCGGGGAGCTGTTTTTT.

The chain carries TRBV7-2 and TRBJ2-5; 7 nucleotides line up with TRBD1. CDR1 is SGHTA and CDR2 is FQGNSA in the germline V gene. CDR3 length: 15 amino acids. J gave up 0 bases and V 1 base, and 2 bases lay outside the gene matches. CDR3 region: CASSLVGTDQETQYF. The DNA of the CDR3 is TGTGCCAGCAGCTTAGTGGGGACAGACCAAGAGACCCAGTACTTC.

This clone has only one observation. The chain has TRBV28 and TRBJ1-3; 8 bases agree with TRBD1. Germline loops: CDR1 MDHEN, CDR2 SYDVKM. CDR3 length equals 18 residues. The V and J ends lost 6 bases and 0 bases, in that order; junction bases with no gene match: 13. CDR3 protein: CASSSGQGLISSGNTIYF. CDR3 nucleotides: TGTGCCAGCAGCTCCGGACAGGGACTTATCTCCTCTGGAAACACCATATATTTT.

The sample holds one count of this clone. J is TRBJ2-7 and V is TRBV6-5; 10 bases match TRBD2. This CDR3 region has 13 residues. Germline V CDR1 and CDR2: MNHEY, SVGAGI. Germline trimming cut 9 bases from V and 4 bases from J; bases unmatched to any gene: 6. In DNA, the CDR3 is TGTGCCAGTACTTCTAGCGGGGGATACGAGCAGTACTTC. This encodes CASTSSGGYEQYF.

This chain joins TRBV30 and TRBJ1-2; no reliable D call. Deletions cut 3 bases from V and 4 bases from J, with 15 bases between. Germline assignment: CDR1 GTSNPN and CDR2 SVGIG (reference sequence). The CDR3 has 14 amino acids. The CDR3 protein is CAWRLTGRLYGYTF. In DNA form, the CDR3 reads TGTGCCTGGAGGTTAACCGGCAGGCTCTATGGCTACACCTTC.

This clone was found a few times. The V gene is TRBV6-6, the J gene TRBJ2-3, with a tentative D call TRBD1 (6 bases). CDR1 and CDR2 from the germline V gene are MNHNY and SVGAGI (reference sequence). The ends were cut back, 6 bases at V and 4 bases at J, with 8 bases in the middle. CDR3 length equals 12 residues. CDR3 loop: CASSPGADTQYF. As DNA, the CDR3 is TGTGCCAGCAGCCCAGGGGCAGATACGCAGTATTTT.

The chain recombines TRBV6-6 with TRBJ1-5; no firm D call. The CDR3 contains 14 residues. The V gene's germline CDR1 is MNHNY and CDR2 SVGAGI (reference sequence). V shed 1 base and J shed 2 bases, with 6 bases lying between them. The CDR3 loop reads CASSYLGGNQPQHF. Here the CDR3 DNA reads TGTGCCAGCAGTTACTTGGGCGGCAATCAGCCCCAGCATTTT.

This chain connects TRBV14 to TRBJ1-4; no firm D call. The V end lost 0 bases, the J end lost 7 bases, and 12 bases lay between the germline ends. The CDR3 length is 15 residues. Per germline, CDR1 SGHDN and CDR2 FVKESK. Here the CDR3 reads CASSQDLRGFEKLFF. The DNA for the CDR3 is TGTGCCAGCAGCCAAGATTTGAGAGGATTTGAAAAACTGTTTTTT.

This clone appeared once. The chain is built from TRBV2 and TRBJ2-3; 7 bases match TRBD1. The V and J ends lost 7 bases and 5 bases, in that order; junction bases with no gene match: 6. The CDR3 sequence is 13 residues long. Looked up from germline, CDR1 is SNHLY and CDR2 is FYNNEI. Here the CDR3 DNA reads TGTGCCAGCAAAAGACAGGGTGTAGATACGCAGTATTTT. This encodes CASKRQGVDTQYF. The full variable domain, its missing parts supplied by reference TRBV2 and TRBJ2-3, is EPEVTQTPSHQVTQMGQEVILRCVPISNHLYFYWYRQILGQKVEFLVSFYNNEISEKSEIFDDQFSVERPDGSNFTLKIRSTKLEDSAMYFCASKRQGVDTQYFGPGTRLTVL.

The gene calls are TRBV6-6 and TRBJ2-7; 7 bases are a match to TRBD1. The J segment lost 3 bases and the V segment lost 1 base, leaving 9 bases of the junction unmatched. The CDR3 is 16 residues long. Germline values: CDR1 MNHNY, CDR2 SVGAGI (reference sequence). For the CDR3, the DNA is TGTGCCAGCAGTTACTATAAATCCGGGACAGACTACGAGCAGTACTTC. Translated: CASSYYKSGTDYEQYF.

This clone has a single count. The V gene is TRBV10-3, the J gene TRBJ2-7; 11 bases map to TRBD1. V was clipped by 6 bases and J by 2 bases; unmatched bases: 6. Looked up from germline, CDR1 is ENHRY and CDR2 is SYGVKD. The CDR3 has 15 amino acids. CDR3 protein: CAISLGQGEPYEQYF. The CDR3 coding sequence is TGTGCCATCAGCCTGGGACAGGGGGAACCCTACGAGCAGTACTTC.

The J gene is TRBJ2-1, the V gene TRBV10-3; weak D call: TRBD2 (6 bases). This CDR3 spans 16 amino acids. Trimming took 6 bases from V and 5 from J, leaving 20 bases between them. Per germline, CDR1 ENHRY and CDR2 SYGVKD. CDR3 bases: TGTGCCATCAGCCGAAGATTAGCGGAGAAGAACAATGAGCAGTTCTTC. It specifies CAISRRLAEKNNEQFF.

This chain uses TRBV29-1 with TRBJ2-2, with D tentatively TRBD1 (5 bases). V gave up 2 bases and J gave up 5 bases, with 6 bases separating them. The CDR3 totals 12 residues. Germline V gene lookup returns CDR1 SQVTM and CDR2 ANQGSEA. The CDR3 nucleotides read TGCAGCGTTGAACAGGGTACCGGGGAGCTGTTTTTT. Encoded protein: CSVEQGTGELFF.

This clone was recorded once. The rearrangement links TRBV6-5 to TRBJ2-3; 7 nucleotides align to TRBD2. CDR3 length: 15 amino acids. J was trimmed by 3 bases and V by 2 bases; bases with no gene match: 5. Germline CDR1 MNHEY, CDR2 SVGAGI. The CDR3 nucleotides read TGTGCCAGCAGTTACGAGGCTAGCGGAACAGATACGCAGTATTTT. It specifies CASSYEASGTDTQYF.

The chain is built from TRBV28 and TRBJ1-1; 7 positions agree with TRBD1. The CDR3 sequence is 13 residues long. The trim removed 6 bases at V and 5 bases at J, leaving 6 bases unmatched. CDR1 is MDHEN and CDR2 is SYDVKM in the germline V gene. CDR3 in DNA: TGTGCCAGCAGCCAGGGGGGACGGACTGAAGCTTTCTTT. Translated: CASSQGGRTEAFF.